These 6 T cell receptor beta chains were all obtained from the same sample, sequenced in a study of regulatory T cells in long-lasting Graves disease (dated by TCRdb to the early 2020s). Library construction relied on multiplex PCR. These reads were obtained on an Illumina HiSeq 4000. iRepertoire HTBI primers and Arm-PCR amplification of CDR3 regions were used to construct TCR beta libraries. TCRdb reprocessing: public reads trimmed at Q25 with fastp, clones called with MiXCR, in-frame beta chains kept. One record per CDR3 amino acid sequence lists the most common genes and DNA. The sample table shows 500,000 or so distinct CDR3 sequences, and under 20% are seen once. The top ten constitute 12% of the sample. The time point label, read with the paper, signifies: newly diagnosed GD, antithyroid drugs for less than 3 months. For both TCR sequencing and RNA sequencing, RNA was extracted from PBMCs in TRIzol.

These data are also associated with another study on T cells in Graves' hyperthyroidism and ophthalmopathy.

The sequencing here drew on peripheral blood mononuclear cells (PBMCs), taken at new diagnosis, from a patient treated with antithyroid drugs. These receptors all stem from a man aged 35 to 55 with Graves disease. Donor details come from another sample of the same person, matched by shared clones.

In DNA, the CDR3 is TGTGCCAGCAGCTTACTAGTCCAGGGGTCCTACGAGCAGTACTTC. Protein sequence: CASSLLVQGSYEQYF. V gene TRBV7-2 combines with J gene TRBJ2-7, with a weak D call TRBD1 (6 bases). The ends were cut back, 2 bases at V and 1 base at J, with 12 bases in the middle. The CDR3 consists of 15 residues. Germline lookup yields CDR1 SGHTA and CDR2 FQGNSA.

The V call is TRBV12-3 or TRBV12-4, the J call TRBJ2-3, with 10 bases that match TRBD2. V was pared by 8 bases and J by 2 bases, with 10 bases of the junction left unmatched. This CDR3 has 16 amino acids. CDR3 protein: CASFHQAGGPTDTQYF. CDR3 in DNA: TGTGCCAGCTTCCACCAAGCGGGAGGGCCCACAGATACGCAGTATTTT.

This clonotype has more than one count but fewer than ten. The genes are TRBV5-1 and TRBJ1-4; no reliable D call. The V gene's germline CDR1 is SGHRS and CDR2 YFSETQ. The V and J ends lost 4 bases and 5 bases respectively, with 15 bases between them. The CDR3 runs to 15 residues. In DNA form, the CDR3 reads TGCGCCAGCAGCCCCGGACGGTTGCTAAATGAAAAACTGTTTTTT. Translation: CASSPGRLLNEKLFF.

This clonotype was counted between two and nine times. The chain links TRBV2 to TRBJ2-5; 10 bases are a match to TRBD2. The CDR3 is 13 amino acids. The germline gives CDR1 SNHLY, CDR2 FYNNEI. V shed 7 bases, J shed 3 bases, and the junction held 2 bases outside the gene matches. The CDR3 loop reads CASNLAGEETQYF. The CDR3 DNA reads TGTGCCAGCAACCTAGCGGGAGAAGAGACCCAGTACTTC.

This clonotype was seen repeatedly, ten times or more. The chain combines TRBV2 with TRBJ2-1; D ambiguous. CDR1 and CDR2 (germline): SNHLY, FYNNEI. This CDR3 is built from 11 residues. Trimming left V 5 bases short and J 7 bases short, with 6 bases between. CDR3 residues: CASSLTNEQFF. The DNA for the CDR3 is TGTGCCAGCAGTTTGACGAATGAGCAGTTCTTC.

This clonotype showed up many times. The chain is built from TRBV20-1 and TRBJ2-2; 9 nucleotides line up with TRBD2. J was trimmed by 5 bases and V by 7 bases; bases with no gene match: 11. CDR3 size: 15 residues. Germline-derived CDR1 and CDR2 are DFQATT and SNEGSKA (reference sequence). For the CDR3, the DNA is TGCAGTGTTGCTAGCGGGGTCAGGGTTACCGGGGAGCTGTTTTTT. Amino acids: CSVASGVRVTGELFF.